Presented here are 10 T cell receptor beta chains from one specimen sequenced in a study of low-dose radiotherapy and immunotherapy resistance in tumors. TRAV- and TRBV-specific primers, spanning alpha and beta chains, primed first-strand cDNA. Both a constant-region primer and a V-primer adapter served to amplify TCRs across roughly 21 PCR cycles. TCRdb itself ran the reads through MiXCR, one entry per CDR3 protein. The data hold around 33,000 distinct CDR3 sequences, with under 55% observed a single time. Specified time point: after trial treatment. Treatment of the sample: LDRT plus nivolumab, ipilimumab, low-dose cyclophosphamide and aspirin (RACIN trial). The source was PBMCs, collected after low-dose radiotherapy plus immunotherapy. The receptors here all came from a male donor with gallbladder cancer.

V gene TRBV13 combines with J gene TRBJ2-1; no definite D call. Per the germline V gene, CDR1 is PRHDT and CDR2 is FYEKMQ (reference sequence). V was shortened by 8 bases and J by 0 bases, with 17 bases between the two germline ends. The CDR3 is 16 residues long. CDR3 residues: CASATPAASSYNEQFF. In nucleotides, the CDR3 is TGTGCCAGCGCCACCCCGGCAGCTAGCTCCTACAATGAGCAGTTCTTC.

This sequence joins TRBV5-1 and TRBJ2-2; 8 nucleotides line up with TRBD2. Unmatched junction bases numbered 12, after V lost 5 bases and J lost 9 bases. Per germline, CDR1 SGHRS and CDR2 YFSETQ. The CDR3 is 15 amino acids. The CDR3 reads CASRFDGRVNWELFF. The CDR3 region has the DNA TGCGCCAGCAGGTTCGACGGGAGGGTGAACTGGGAGCTGTTTTTT.

The CDR3 here is CASSLIGGNEQFF. In DNA form, the CDR3 reads TGTGCCAGCAGCTTAATTGGCGGGAATGAGCAGTTCTTC. The chain joins TRBV12-3 or TRBV12-4 to TRBJ2-1; D is perhaps TRBD2 (5 bases). V was trimmed by 6 bases and J by 7 bases, leaving 13 bases between them. The CDR3 contains 13 residues.

About this clonotype itself: A read error is likely here: a far larger clone is one base away. J is TRBJ2-2 and V is TRBV10-3, with D possibly matching TRBD2 (5 bases). CDR3 length equals 17 residues. CDR1 and CDR2 (germline): ENHRY, SYGVKD. The V end was cut by 5 bases, the J end by 0 bases, with 16 bases between. CDR3 region: CAISYSDSDPNTGELFF. CDR3 nucleotides: TGTGCCATCAGTTACTCGGATAGCGACCCGAACACCGGGGAGCTGTTTTTT.

The V gene is TRBV29-1, the J gene TRBJ2-3, with TRBD2 matching over 7 bases. Germline assignment: CDR1 SQVTM and CDR2 ANQGSEA. The CDR3 sequence is 17 residues long. Losses at the gene ends were 4 bases for V and 1 base for J; bases not matched to a gene: 14. In DNA form, the CDR3 reads TGCAGCGTTGTCCCCCTCGGGGCGGGAGTACGCACAGATACGCAGTATTTT. Encoded protein: CSVVPLGAGVRTDTQYF.

This chain uses TRBV5-1 with TRBJ2-5, with TRBD1 matching over 11 bases. J was trimmed by 4 bases and V by 4 bases; bases with no gene match: 12. Germline V CDR1 and CDR2: SGHRS, YFSETQ. The CDR3 totals 17 residues. The DNA for the CDR3 is TGCGCCAGCAGCCCGGGGTCCAGGACAGGGGGCGTAGAGACCCAGTACTTC. Translation: CASSPGSRTGGVETQYF.

This clonotype was seen many times. The V gene is TRBV6-5, the J gene TRBJ2-6, with D uncertain. Trimming took off 0 bases at V and 2 bases at J, with 5 bases between the two ends. This CDR3 has 15 amino acids. From germline, CDR1 is MNHEY and CDR2 SVGAGI. The CDR3 nucleotides are TGTGCCAGCAGTTACTCTACGACTGGGGCCAACGTCCTGACTTTC. Protein sequence: CASSYSTTGANVLTF.

Turning to this clonotype: A far larger clone differs by one base, so this is likely a read error. This sequence joins TRBV10-3 and TRBJ1-3; the D gene is possibly TRBD1 (6 bases). CDR3 length: 15 amino acids. Germline CDR1 reads ENHRY; CDR2 reads SYGVKD. This CDR3 reads CASSDRWVSGNTIYF. For the CDR3, the DNA is TGTGCCAGCAGTGACAGGTGGGTCTCTGGAAACACCATATATTTT.

The chain joins TRBV20-1 to TRBJ2-1, with a weak D call TRBD2 (6 bases). V lost 3 bases and J lost 5, with 11 bases in between. The CDR3 is 13 amino acids. CDR1 is DFQATT and CDR2 is SNEGSKA in the germline V gene (reference sequence). The CDR3 loop reads CSASRGSHNEQFF. CDR3 nucleotides: TGCAGTGCTAGCCGGGGGTCTCACAATGAGCAGTTCTTC.

Remarks on this clonotype: The DNA is omitted, as the CDR3 cannot be located on it reliably, and the CDR3 follows TCRdb's listing. V usage is TRBV27 and J usage is TRBJ2-2; TRBD1, the table's D call, lacks a check against the DNA. The germline gives CDR1 MNHEY, CDR2 SMNVEV (reference sequence). The CDR3 sequence runs 14 residues, both termini included. CDR3: CASSFLETGELFFF.